This T cell receptor (beta chain) was recovered during a study of blood T cells in healthy people across ages. A J-beta primer mix and a sample-barcoded 5' primer were used in a second PCR of about 7 to 12 cycles. MiXCR was run by TCRdb on the 5' RACE reads, yielding one entry per CDR3 protein. The table records some 920,000 distinct CDR3 sequences, around 54% of them present only once. Every donor provided around 9.5 milliliters of peripheral blood. This CDR3 spans 14 amino acids. Sequencing used blood. This chain joins TRBV21-1 and TRBJ2-7. TRBV21-1 is a pseudogene segment. The origin of this receptor is a woman aged 55-70 years in good health. CDR3 sequence reads: CASSKEGPRSEQYF. The DNA of the CDR3 is TGTGCCAGCAGCAAAGAGGGTCCGAGATCCGAGCAGTACTTC.